This T cell receptor beta chain was obtained from a study of T cell responses to AZD1222 COVID-19 vaccine. V lost 3 bases, J lost 6 bases, and 18 bases lay in between. Germline CDR1 reads KGHSH; CDR2 reads LQKENI. The CDR3 extends over 15 amino acids. Data came from immunoSEQ multiplex PCR; TCRdb stores just in-frame clones and leaves some out. The data contain around 190,000 clones, around nine tenths of them singletons. The sequence came from an adult who received the AZD1222 COVID-19 vaccine. The chain is built from TRBV18 and TRBJ2-7; D may be TRBD1 or TRBD2 (5 bases each). Sequencing used peripheral blood, obtained 28 days after the second AZD1222 dose. CDR3 in DNA: TGTGCCAGCTCACCCCCCCGGGACGGTCGGCGCGAGCAGTACTTC. It is translated as CASSPPRDGRREQYF.